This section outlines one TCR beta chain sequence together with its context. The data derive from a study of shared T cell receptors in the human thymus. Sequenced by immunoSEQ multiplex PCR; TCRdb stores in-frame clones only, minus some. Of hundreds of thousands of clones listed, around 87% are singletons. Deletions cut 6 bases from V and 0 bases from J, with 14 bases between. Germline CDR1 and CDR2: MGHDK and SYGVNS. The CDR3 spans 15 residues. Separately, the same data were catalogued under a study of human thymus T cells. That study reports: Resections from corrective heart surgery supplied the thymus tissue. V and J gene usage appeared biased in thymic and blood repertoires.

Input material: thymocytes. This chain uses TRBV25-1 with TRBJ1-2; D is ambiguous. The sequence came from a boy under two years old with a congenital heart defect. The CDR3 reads CASSPRTGTNYGYTF. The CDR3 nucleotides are TGTGCCAGCAGCCCCAGGACGGGAACTAACTATGGCTACACCTTC.